Listed below are T cell receptor beta chains from one sample, sequenced in a study of shared clonotypes between healthy human individuals. TCRdb's copy holds only in-frame clones and misses some; the assay was immunoSEQ multiplex PCR. The sample consists of about 1 million clones, more than 60% of them appearing once. Specimen: memory CD4+ T cells sorted from blood. The receptors were sampled from a man between 18 and 35 years old in good health. Each CDR3 is given with its conserved first and last residue.

V gene	CDR3 protein
TRBV30	CACTWGNYEQYF
TRBV11-2	CASSKRPGTGLRQETQYF
TRBV5-5	CASSLGRLNTEAFF
TRBV30	CAWSVQDTSSGNTIYF
TRBV5-1	CASSLGTVNEQYF
TRBV13	CASSFRLAGGNEQFF
TRBV7-9	CASSSALSSYGYTF
TRBV28	CASKGPGQGTDTQYF
TRBV2	CASSEEVPYNQPQHF
TRBV2	CASSEALQRERSIYEQFF
TRBV4-3	CASSLLTSGSGDEQFF
TRBV7-3	CASSPQQGGTGELFF
TRBV7-9	CASSRGPGLGYTF
TRBV7-2	CASSYRTGPQPQHF